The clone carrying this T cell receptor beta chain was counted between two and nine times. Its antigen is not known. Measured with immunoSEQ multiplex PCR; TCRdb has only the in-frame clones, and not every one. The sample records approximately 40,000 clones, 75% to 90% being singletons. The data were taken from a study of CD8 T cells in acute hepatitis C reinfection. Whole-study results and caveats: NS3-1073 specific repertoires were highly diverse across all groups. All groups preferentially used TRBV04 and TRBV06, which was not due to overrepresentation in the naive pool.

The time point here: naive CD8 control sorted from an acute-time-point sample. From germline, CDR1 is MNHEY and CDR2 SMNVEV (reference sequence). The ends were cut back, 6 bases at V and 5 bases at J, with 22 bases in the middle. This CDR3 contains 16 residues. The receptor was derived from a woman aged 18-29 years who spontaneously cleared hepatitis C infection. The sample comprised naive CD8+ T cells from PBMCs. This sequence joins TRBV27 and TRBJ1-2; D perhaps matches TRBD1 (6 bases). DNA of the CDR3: TGTGCCAGCAGCAACACCCCTCCGGGGGGCAGATATGGCTACACCTTC. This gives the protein CASSNTPPGGRYGYTF.